This T cell receptor beta chain was obtained from a study of identical twins. TCRdb passed the 5' RACE reads through MiXCR, listing each CDR3 protein once. The table shows some 560,000 distinct CDR3 sequences, with 7.5% to 10% occurring only once. CDR3 length equals 19 residues. Per germline, CDR1 SGHDN and CDR2 FVKESK. Trimming took 4 bases from V and 0 from J; bases not matched to a gene: 10. The sample was also reused in another study, on yellow fever vaccine responses in identical twins.

Sequencing was performed on PBMCs. The gene calls are TRBV14 and TRBJ2-6, with 9 bases aligning to TRBD2. The clonotype comes from a woman aged 18 to 35 in good health. The CDR3 here is CASSPQRGREGSGANVLTF. For the CDR3, the DNA is TGTGCCAGCAGCCCGCAACGCGGGCGGGAGGGCTCTGGGGCCAACGTCCTGACTTTC.